Each of the 21 T cell receptor beta chains below was sequenced from the same sample in a study of T-cell reconstitution after alpha-beta-depleted transplantation in children. Unique molecular identifiers were used to barcode this TCRbeta library. TCRdb reprocessed the PCR reads via MiXCR and lists one record per CDR3 protein. The table shows approximately 170,000 distinct CDR3 sequences, with more than 9.5% occurring only once. Here the sequenced sample was PBMCs, taken before TCRalphabeta/CD19-depleted stem cell transplant. These TCRs come from a boy under 10 years old with acute myeloid leukemia, due to receive a stem cell transplant.

This clonotype was observed many times. The rearrangement links TRBV10-3 to TRBJ2-1; the D is unclear. CDR1 and CDR2 from the germline V gene are ENHRY and SYGVKD. The V gene lost 0 bases and the J gene lost 3 bases, with 6 bases spanning the gap. The CDR3 is 14 residues long. In DNA, the CDR3 is TGTGCCATCAGTGAGTCTCCAGGCTACAATGAGCAGTTCTTC. Its translation: CAISESPGYNEQFF.

This clonotype was picked up many times. The J gene is TRBJ2-6, the V gene TRBV7-3; D might be TRBD1 or TRBD2, each matching 5 bases. Trimming removed 2 bases at V and 2 bases at J, with 10 bases between. The CDR3 totals 16 residues. CDR1 and CDR2 (germline): SGHTA, FQGTGA. CDR3 bases: TGTGCCAGCAGCTTAGGGACCGGGGCTGGGGCCAACGTCCTGACTTTC. Translating it yields CASSLGTGAGANVLTF.

This clonotype was counted many times. The J gene is TRBJ1-5, the V gene TRBV12-3 or TRBV12-4, with D tentatively TRBD1 (6 bases). V gave up 6 bases and J gave up 3 bases, with 12 bases separating them. The CDR3 has 14 amino acids. CDR3: CASSPGQTNQPQHF. The CDR3 nucleotides are TGTGCCAGCAGCCCCGGACAGACCAATCAGCCCCAGCATTTT.

This clonotype has at least ten counts. V is TRBV7-9 and J is TRBJ1-2; no firm D call. V was clipped by 5 bases and J by 4 bases, with 14 bases between them. The CDR3 is 14 residues long. Germline V CDR1 and CDR2: SEHNR, FQNEAQ (reference sequence). CDR3 sequence reads: CASSENVRTYGYTF. DNA for the CDR3: TGTGCCAGCAGCGAGAATGTCAGGACCTATGGCTACACCTTC.

The V gene is TRBV2, the J gene TRBJ2-7; possible D gene TRBD2, 6 bases. The ends were cut back, 1 base at V and 3 bases at J, with 28 bases in the middle. This CDR3 region has 20 residues. The germline CDR1 and CDR2 sequences are SNHLY and FYNNEI. This CDR3 is CASSEGSWVPGIGLRYEQYV. CDR3 coding DNA: TGTGCCAGCAGTGAAGGGTCTTGGGTTCCAGGGATTGGACTACGCTACGAGCAGTACGTC.

In the case of this clonotype: This clone may be a read error of a much larger clone one base away. The DNA of the CDR3 is TGCGCCAGCAGCCACATCTACCTCCCGGGACAGGTGACGAAGACCCAGTACTTC. Its protein product is CASSHIYLPGQVTKTQYF. The V call is TRBV4-1, the J call TRBJ2-5, with 8 positions matching TRBD1. Germline lookup yields CDR1 MGHRA and CDR2 YSYEKL. The CDR3 runs to 18 residues. The J segment lost 6 bases and the V segment lost 3 bases, leaving 18 bases of the junction unmatched.

This clonotype has ten or more counts. The rearrangement links TRBV9 to TRBJ1-6, with D possibly matching TRBD1 (6 bases). This CDR3 comprises 16 residues. The germline CDR1 and CDR2 sequences are SGDLS and YYNGEE. Deletions cut 0 bases from V and 9 bases from J, with 16 bases between. DNA of the CDR3: TGTGCCAGCAGCGTAGCTGAGACAGGACCCTTTTCACCCCTCCACTTT. Its translation: CASSVAETGPFSPLHF.

This clonotype was seen more than once but under ten times. This chain connects TRBV6-1 to TRBJ2-2, with D perhaps TRBD1 (6 bases). Germline V gene data show CDR1 as MNHNS and CDR2 as SASEGT. The CDR3 is 14 residues long. V shed 5 bases and J shed 4 bases, with 11 bases lying between them. The CDR3 loop is CASSTGWGTGELFF. The CDR3 DNA reads as TGTGCCAGCAGTACAGGGTGGGGCACCGGGGAGCTGTTTTTT.

This clonotype was seen many times. V usage is TRBV5-1 and J usage is TRBJ2-2; D is perhaps TRBD1 or TRBD2 (5 bases each). V was shortened by 5 bases and J by 5 bases, with 16 bases between the two germline ends. CDR3 size: 15 residues. The germline V gene has CDR1 SGHRS and CDR2 YFSETQ. In nucleotides, the CDR3 is TGCGCCAGCAGGCCATCCGGGACGGCGACCGGGGAGCTGTTTTTT. This encodes CASRPSGTATGELFF.

This clonotype was recorded at least ten times. The genes are TRBV5-6 and TRBJ2-5; no clear D gene. The CDR3 is 13 residues long. Trimming shortened V by 0 bases and J by 3 bases, and 6 bases separated the two germline ends. Germline V gene sequence: CDR1 SGHDT, CDR2 YYEEEE. The CDR3 here is CASSLEQKETQYF. The CDR3 DNA is TGTGCCAGCAGCTTGGAACAGAAAGAGACCCAGTACTTC.

Many counts were recorded for this clonotype. The chain joins TRBV7-9 to TRBJ2-3; D is ambiguous. The V end was cut by 5 bases, the J end by 6 bases, with 12 bases between. The CDR3 covers 13 residues. The germline gives CDR1 SEHNR, CDR2 FQNEAQ (reference sequence). The CDR3 sequence is CASSPRTRDTQYF. CDR3 DNA: TGTGCCAGCAGCCCTCGGACGAGGGATACGCAGTATTTT.

This clonotype was seen ten or more times. The CDR3 DNA follows: TGCGCCAGCAGCTTGGAGTGGGGTGACTATGGCTACACCTTC. Protein product: CASSLEWGDYGYTF. This rearrangement joins TRBV5-1 to TRBJ1-2; no clear D gene. The germline gives CDR1 SGHRS, CDR2 YFSETQ. The V and J ends lost 0 bases and 3 bases respectively, with 9 bases between them. The CDR3 spans 14 residues.

In its sample, this clonotype was seen many times. The J gene is TRBJ2-5, the V gene TRBV4-1, with TRBD2 as a possible D gene (5 bases). The CDR3 runs 13 residues. From germline, CDR1 is MGHRA and CDR2 YSYEKL. V lost 1 base, J lost 5 bases, and 8 bases lay in between. The CDR3 protein is CASSQAAEETQYF. The CDR3 region has the DNA TGCGCCAGCAGCCAAGCAGCGGAGGAGACCCAGTACTTC.

In regard to this clonotype: Being one base from a much bigger clone, this may be a read error. This rearrangement joins TRBV3-1 to TRBJ2-5; the D is unclear. Per the germline V gene, CDR1 is LGHDT and CDR2 is YNNKEL (reference sequence). The CDR3 is 14 residues long. CDR3 amino acids: CASSHFVQKDTQYF. The CDR3 nucleotides are TGTGCCAGCAGCCATTTTGTTCAGAAAGACACCCAGTACTTC.

Ten or more counts support this clonotype. The gene calls are TRBV30 and TRBJ2-3; 12 positions match TRBD2. The J segment lost 5 bases and the V segment lost 1 base, leaving 7 bases of the junction unmatched. Germline V gives CDR1 GTSNPN, CDR2 SVGIG (reference sequence). The CDR3 is 16 residues long. CDR3 protein: CAWSDPGLAGGDTQYF. In DNA form, the CDR3 reads TGTGCCTGGAGTGACCCGGGACTAGCGGGTGGAGATACGCAGTATTTT.

The chain couples TRBV20-1 to TRBJ2-2; possibly TRBD2 for D (5 bases). V was clipped by 0 bases and J by 6 bases, with 14 bases between them. Germline V lookup: CDR1 DFQATT, CDR2 SNEGSKA (reference sequence). The CDR3 sequence is 15 residues long. CDR3 bases: TGCAGTGCTAGAGATATTCGCGGGCTCCCCGGGGAGCTGTTTTTT. Residues: CSARDIRGLPGELFF.

This clonotype turned up a few times. The chain is built from TRBV7-9 and TRBJ2-3; D possibly uses TRBD1 or TRBD2 (5 bases each). Germline assignment: CDR1 SEHNR and CDR2 FQNEAQ (reference sequence). V was pared by 7 bases and J by 4 bases, with 9 bases between. The CDR3 loop spans 12 amino acids. The CDR3 loop reads CASNLGADTQYF. The CDR3, as DNA: TGTGCCAGCAACCTGGGGGCAGATACGCAGTATTTT.

Concerning this clonotype itself: A read error may explain this, as a much larger clone is one base away. The chain has TRBV24-1 and TRBJ1-2; no clear D gene. This CDR3 comprises 14 residues. Germline CDR1 and CDR2: KGHDR and SFDVKD. V was cut by 3 bases and J by 2 bases, with 9 bases left in between. This chain's CDR3 is CATSDTYSNYGYTF. The CDR3 DNA follows: TGTGCCACCAGTGATACGTACAGCAACTATGGCTACACCTTC.

This clonotype was observed at least ten times. This rearrangement joins TRBV28 to TRBJ1-2, with 7 bases identical to TRBD1. The CDR3 is made up of 14 amino acids. The V and J ends lost 1 base and 7 bases, in that order; junction bases with no gene match: 6. The germline CDR1 and CDR2 sequences are MDHEN and SYDVKM. CDR3 in DNA: TGTGCCAGCAGTTTATTTACAGGGGCGGGTGGCTACACCTTC. Translated, it gives CASSLFTGAGGYTF.

This clonotype was seen a handful of times. V gene TRBV4-2 combines with J gene TRBJ2-5; perhaps TRBD2 as D (6 bases). Germline values: CDR1 LGHNA, CDR2 YNFKEQ. V was pared by 4 bases and J by 0 bases, with 18 bases between. The CDR3 has 17 residues. The CDR3 region is CASSRYYGGRYQETQYF. CDR3 DNA sequence: TGTGCCAGCAGCCGATACTACGGGGGTCGGTACCAAGAGACCCAGTACTTC.

The chain links TRBV6-1 to TRBJ2-1; a weak D match, TRBD2 (5 bases). Trimming stripped 2 bases from V and 10 bases from J, with 12 bases between. The germline gives CDR1 MNHNS, CDR2 SASEGT. The CDR3 sequence is 13 residues long. DNA of the CDR3: TGTGCCAGCAGTGAACTAGCAGATCGCGAGCAGTTCTTC. This translates into CASSELADREQFF.